This T cell receptor beta chain was captured in a study of regulatory T cells in long-lasting Graves disease (dated by TCRdb to about 2021). For the wider study: Patients with newly diagnosed Graves' disease had been on antithyroid drugs for under 3 months. Patients with persistent Graves' disease were compared with patients with newly diagnosed Graves' disease using TCR sequencing and RNA sequencing of peripheral blood. The study took place in China and was registered as a clinical trial. A total of roughly 35 samples were covered by TCR sequencing, comprising approximately 13 persistent and roughly 20 newly diagnosed Graves' disease patients.

The sample's time point, from its label and the paper: newly diagnosed GD, antithyroid drugs for less than 3 months. For both TCR sequencing and RNA sequencing, RNA was extracted from PBMCs in TRIzol. The diagnosis of Graves' disease followed American Thyroid Association guidelines. Patients for the study were recruited at an endocrinology department in Xi'an, China. Each patient gave roughly 10 milliliters of peripheral blood, collected in an EDTA anticoagulant tube. PBMCs were isolated by Ficoll Paque Plus density gradient separation without further T cell sorting. RNA quality was checked with an Agilent 2100 Bioanalyzer and agarose gel, and concentration with a NanoDrop 2000. The full study reports these points: Patients with persistent disease shared more public clonotypes (around 2,700) than newly diagnosed patients did (966). TRBV28, TRBJ1-2 and TRBJ2-5 were preferentially used in persistent disease, while TRBV20-1 and TRBJ2-1 were favored in newly diagnosed disease. Compared with newly diagnosed patients, patients with persistent Graves' disease had lower TCR Shannon entropy and fewer highly expanded clones, which suggests clonal expansion. Only the TCR beta chain was sequenced and analyzed. Peripheral blood alone was examined, since thyroid tissue, which constituted the primary lesion, could not be accessed. The small sample size was acknowledged by the authors as a limitation that may reduce accuracy.

The CDR3 goes from the cysteine to the phenylalanine over 15 residues. Only the CDR3 DNA stays, 45 bases, in frame from base 1. At the junction V is shortened by 5 bases and J by 7 bases, with 18 bases in between. The germline V gene supplies CDR1 SGHAT and CDR2 FQNNGV. Ten or more counts support this clonotype. The specificity of this receptor is unknown. No much larger clone is present one base from it, and per-base qualities are unavailable. Library creation used multiplex PCR. Sequencing was performed on an Illumina HiSeq 4000. CDR3 regions were amplified by Arm-PCR with iRepertoire HTBI primers to construct TCR beta libraries. PCR products were gel purified before sequencing. The authors' pipeline ran thus. Gene usage analysis of CDR3 amino acid clonotypes relied on the 60 or so TRBV and 14 TRBJ segments identified across samples. Filtered high-quality paired reads were merged into contigs using COPE and FqMerger. BLAST was used to align contigs to IMGT TRBV, TRBD and TRBJ reference genes, and CDR3 was defined according to IMGT. Any clonotype with a frequency above 0.1% was classified as a highly expanded clone. Shannon entropy was used to measure repertoire diversity, and the Gini coefficient was used to measure V-J evenness. Clonotypes shared by more than one individual were considered public. TCRdb took the public reads, trimmed them with fastp at Q25, ran MiXCR for clone calling and kept in-frame beta chains. Identical CDR3 protein sequences are pooled into one entry, listed with their most common genes and DNA. The V and J calls reflect TCRdb's pipeline rather than the authors' work. Recorded for this sample are about 470,000 distinct CDR3 sequences; about 16% of them occurred a single time. Approximately 12% of the sample comes from the top ten.

These sequences were also reported in another study, on T cells in Graves' hyperthyroidism and ophthalmopathy. As that second study puts it: Stable Graves' hyperthyroidism was defined as no progression to ophthalmopathy during 18 months of follow-up. The hyperthyroidism patients were between 18 and 65 years old and newly diagnosed, with a disease duration of less than 2 months. Any patient with an uncontrolled infection, another autoimmune disease, pregnancy or lactation was excluded. Diagnoses were based on clinical symptoms, serum thyroxine and TRAb, thyroid ultrasound and orbital computed tomography. The first round of RT-PCR for the TCR CDR3 was performed with the HTBI primer set and the Qiagen OneStep RT-PCR kit. Blood samples also contained most of the expanded thyroid clonotypes (frequency above 0.001), which suggests that blood repertoires may reflect thyroid immune responses. A model built on a 13 V-J signature distinguished ophthalmopathy from stable hyperthyroidism, reaching 87.88% sensitivity and 81.08% specificity in cross-validation and 80%/75% in testing. During validation, the model predicted progression to ophthalmopathy a median of about 6.5 months ahead of onset, with more than 55% sensitivity and 72.22% specificity. TCR V-J signatures able to tell the groups apart were searched for in a discovery cohort of 90 to 100 patients, of whom more than 40 had Graves' ophthalmopathy and about 55 had stable Graves' hyperthyroidism. An independent validation cohort of around 19 hyperthyroidism patients and 17 patients who later progressed to ophthalmopathy tested prospective prediction of ophthalmopathy. For training and testing, the 100 or so patients in the discovery cohort were randomly divided in a 7:3 ratio. The study also compared thyroid tissue and blood T-cell repertoires from more than 5 Graves' hyperthyroidism patients. After blood sampling, hyperthyroidism patients were treated with methimazole at a starting dose of 30 mg daily, and ophthalmopathy patients were treated with high-dose intravenous methylprednisolone. Libraries were constructed in a second round of multiplex PCR, after which size selection and purification were performed. The libraries were sequenced on an Illumina HiSeq2000 using paired-end 100 bp reads. SOAPnuke was used to process the raw data, throwing out any read that contained adapters or uncalled bases, had a mean Phred below 15, or lacked an exact constant-primer or identifier match. COPE v1.2.5 was used to merge high-quality paired reads, and clonotypes were defined as unique nucleotide sequences. MiTCR v1.1 was used to align the clonotypes against IMGT TRBV, TRBD and TRBJ reference segments. Only V-J combinations with frequency above 0.0001, covering about 99% of repertoires, were analysed. A TCS score was defined as the ratio of F50 (clonal expansion) to E x V (chaos), with BLOSUM62-based TCRdist applied between CDR3 peptides within each V-J. Welch's t-statistics and random forest reduced roughly 530 V-J features to roughly 13, which were used in a naive Bayes classifier (R e1071). No statistical method was used to set the sample size in advance, and investigators knew the group allocation. The paper describes TCR Vbeta CDR3 sequencing of 120 to 150 peripheral blood samples, made up of roughly 40 ophthalmopathy patients, around 78 hyperthyroidism patients and around 17 progressor patients.

The sample in question was peripheral blood mononuclear cells (PBMCs), obtained at new diagnosis, from a patient treated with antithyroid drugs. This TCR came from a man aged 40-50 years with Graves disease. Donor details come from another sample of the same person, matched by shared clones. The V and J genes are TRBV11-2 and TRBJ2-1, and perhaps TRBD2 as D gene, on 6 matching bases. The CDR3 protein is CASSRQEGRVNEQFF. Here is the DNA: TGTGCCAGCAGCCGGCAGGAGGGCCGCGTTAATGAGCAGTTCTTC. Reference TRBV11-2 and TRBJ2-1 proteins supply the regions before and after the CDR3; the full variable domain is: EAGVAQSPRYKIIEKRQSVAFWCNPISGHATLYWYQQILGQGPKLLIQFQNNGVVDDSQLPKDRFSAERLKGVDSTLKIQPAKLEDSAVYLCASSRQEGRVNEQFFGPGTRLTVL.